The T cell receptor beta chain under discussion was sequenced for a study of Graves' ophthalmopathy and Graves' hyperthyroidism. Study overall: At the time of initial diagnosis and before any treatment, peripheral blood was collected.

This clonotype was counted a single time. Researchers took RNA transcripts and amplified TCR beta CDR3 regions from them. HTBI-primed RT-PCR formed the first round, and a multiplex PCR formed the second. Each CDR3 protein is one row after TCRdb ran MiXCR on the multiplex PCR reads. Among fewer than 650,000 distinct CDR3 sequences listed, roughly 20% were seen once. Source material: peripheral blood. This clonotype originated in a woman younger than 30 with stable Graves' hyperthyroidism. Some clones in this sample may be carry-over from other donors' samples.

The CDR3 DNA reads as TGCAGTGCTAGGCTCCGACACGAGCAGTACTTC. Translating it yields CSARLRHEQYF. The rearrangement links TRBV20-1 to TRBJ2-7; D gene ambiguous. V gave up 3 bases and J gave up 5 bases, with 8 bases separating them. CDR3 length equals 11 residues. Germline CDR1 is DFQATT and CDR2 is SNEGSKA (reference sequence).